One and the same sample provided the 26 T cell receptor beta chains below, sequenced in a study of shared clonotypes between healthy human individuals. The repertoire was sequenced with immunoSEQ multiplex PCR; TCRdb's copy has only in-frame clones and lacks some. The profile shows approximately 980,000 clones, around 80% of them singletons. The sequenced material came from memory CD4+ T cells sorted from blood. Subset of the sample: CD45RA-negative fraction. The receptor source for this set is a man younger than 35 in good health.

Points on this clone: Other DNA sequences in this specimen translate into the identical CDR3. The chain couples TRBV9 to TRBJ1-3; TRBD1 matches at 7 bases. This CDR3 is built from 16 residues. The V segment lost 0 bases and the J segment 1 base; nucleotides outside the gene matches: 4. The germline V gene has CDR1 SGDLS and CDR2 YYNGEE. CDR3 protein: CASSVGGGASGNTIYF. Written as DNA, the CDR3 is TGTGCCAGCAGCGTAGGAGGGGGCGCGTCTGGAAACACCATATATTTT.

The gene calls are TRBV30 and TRBJ2-7; D unclear. CDR1 GTSNPN and CDR2 SVGIG come from the germline V gene (reference sequence). There are 13 residues in the CDR3. Between the trimmed V and J ends, which lost 3 bases and 5 bases, there was a span of 14 bases. The CDR3 DNA reads as TGTGCCTGGAGCCCATCCGTACGTCACGAGCAGTACTTC. Its translation is CAWSPSVRHEQYF. Looking up the rest from reference TRBV30 and TRBJ2-7 gives the full variable domain: SQTIHQWPATLVQPVGSPLSLECTVEGTSNPNLYWYRQAAGRGLQLLFYSVGIGQISSEVPQNLSASRPQDRQFILSSKKLLLSDSGFYLCAWSPSVRHEQYFGPGTRLTVT.

The rearrangement uses TRBV11-2 and TRBJ2-7, with TRBD2 as a possible D gene (5 bases). The germline V and J ends were trimmed by 6 bases and 1 base, with 16 bases remaining between them. Germline V lookup: CDR1 SGHAT, CDR2 FQNNGV. The CDR3 length is 15 residues. The CDR3 DNA sequence: TGTGCCAGCAGTTTTCCGGACTGGCGGTCCTACGAGCAGTACTTC. Amino acids: CASSFPDWRSYEQYF. Filled out from reference TRBV11-2 and TRBJ2-7, the complete variable domain reads EAGVAQSPRYKIIEKRQSVAFWCNPISGHATLYWYQQILGQGPKLLIQFQNNGVVDDSQLPKDRFSAERLKGVDSTLKIQPAKLEDSAVYLCASSFPDWRSYEQYFGPGTRLTVT.

The chain recombines TRBV19 with TRBJ1-1; D gene unclear. V was trimmed by 5 bases and J by 6 bases, leaving 16 bases between them. Germline V lookup: CDR1 LNHDA, CDR2 SQIVND (reference sequence). The CDR3 length is 14 residues. The CDR3, as DNA: TGTGCCAGTAGTTCCATGGCGCTCAGGTCTGAAGCTTTCTTT. Encoded protein: CASSSMALRSEAFF.

This clone was seen just once. This chain links TRBV19 with TRBJ2-3; TRBD2 matches at 7 bases. This CDR3 comprises 14 residues. V was clipped by 3 bases and J by 4 bases; unmatched bases: 4. From germline, CDR1 is LNHDA and CDR2 SQIVND (reference sequence). The CDR3 bases are TGTGCCAGTAGTATTGGACTAGATCCAGATACGCAGTATTTT. Its translation: CASSIGLDPDTQYF. Full variable domain (rest looked up from reference TRBV19 and TRBJ2-3): DGGITQSPKYLFRKEGQNVTLSCEQNLNHDAMYWYRQDPGQGLRLIYYSQIVNDFQKGDIAEGYSVSREKKESFPLTVTSAQKNPTAFYLCASSIGLDPDTQYFGPGTRLTVL.

CDR3 nucleotide sequence: TGCGCCAGCAGCTTGGGGCGGACTTCGGGAGAGATCATCGAGACCCAGTACTTC. This codes for CASSLGRTSGEIIETQYF. This chain joins TRBV5-1 and TRBJ2-5; the D gene is possibly TRBD2 (6 bases). V lost 0 bases and J 5 bases, leaving 23 bases between the germline ends. CDR1 SGHRS and CDR2 YFSETQ come from the germline V gene. The CDR3 contains 18 residues.

This chain links TRBV5-4 with TRBJ2-1, with D uncertain. The germline V and J ends were trimmed by 0 bases and 7 bases, with 8 bases remaining between them. The length of the CDR3 is 13 residues. Germline-derived CDR1 and CDR2 are SGHNT and YYREEE (reference sequence). The CDR3 sequence: CASSLAILNEQFF. The CDR3 coding sequence is TGTGCCAGCAGCTTGGCCATCCTAAATGAGCAGTTCTTC.

V gene TRBV9 combines with J gene TRBJ1-1, with TRBD1 identical over 10 bases. The CDR3 spans 16 residues. Germline V lookup: CDR1 SGDLS, CDR2 YYNGEE. Germline trimming cut 4 bases from V and 0 bases from J; bases unmatched to any gene: 6. The CDR3, as DNA: TGTGCCAGCAGCCTCCGGGACAGGGGTATGAACACTGAAGCTTTCTTT. It is translated as CASSLRDRGMNTEAFF.

The chain uses TRBV5-6 and TRBJ2-1; D gene uncertain. Trimming took off 6 bases at V and 3 bases at J, with 7 bases between the two ends. The CDR3 is 12 residues long. Germline loops: CDR1 SGHDT, CDR2 YYEEEE. The CDR3 protein is CASTRNYNEQFF. CDR3 sequence (DNA): TGTGCCAGCACCCGTAACTACAATGAGCAGTTCTTC. The variable domain in full, completed from reference TRBV5-6 and TRBJ2-1, reads DAGVTQSPTHLIKTRGQQVTLRCSPKSGHDTVSWYQQALGQGPQFIFQYYEEEERQRGNFPDRFSGHQFPNYSSELNVNALLLGDSALYLCASTRNYNEQFFGPGTRLTVL.

The CDR3 protein is CASSETSGGLGNEQFF. The CDR3 DNA reads TGTGCCAGCAGTGAGACTAGCGGGGGTCTGGGGAATGAGCAGTTCTTC. This chain joins TRBV2 and TRBJ2-1; 12 nucleotides line up with TRBD2. CDR1 is SNHLY, CDR2 FYNNEI, per germline. The CDR3 length is 16 residues. The J segment lost 7 bases and the V segment lost 3 bases, leaving 7 bases of the junction unmatched.

The chain combines TRBV4-3 with TRBJ2-2; 11 bases align to TRBD2. J lost 1 base, V lost 0 bases, and 13 bases had no gene match. The CDR3 totals 21 residues. Looked up from germline, CDR1 is LGHNA and CDR2 is YSLEER. The DNA for the CDR3 is TGCGCCAGCAGCCAAGAAGGGGCCTGGGAGGGGACTAGCGGGAACACCGGGGAGCTGTTTTTT. Its protein is CASSQEGAWEGTSGNTGELFF.

As DNA, the CDR3 is TGTGCCAGCAGCTTCACCTCCTATTCCAATACGCAGTATTTT. Translating gives CASSFTSYSNTQYF. The V gene is TRBV7-2, the J gene TRBJ2-3; D uncertain. The germline gives CDR1 SGHTA, CDR2 FQGNSA. CDR3 length: 14 residues. V was trimmed by 3 bases and J by 7 bases, leaving 14 bases between them.

CDR3 sequence reads: CASRGATNEQFF. DNA for the CDR3: TGTGCCAGCAGGGGGGCCACGAATGAGCAGTTCTTC. V gene TRBV2 combines with J gene TRBJ2-1; a weak D match, TRBD1 (6 bases). Germline CDR1 reads SNHLY; CDR2 reads FYNNEI. The V end was cut by 6 bases, the J end by 7 bases, with 10 bases between. There are 12 residues in the CDR3.

This clone was seen at least ten times. The sample holds other DNA sequences that translate to the same CDR3. V usage is TRBV7-2 and J usage is TRBJ2-7; D not certain. The CDR3 has 14 amino acids. The germline V gene encodes CDR1 SGHTA and CDR2 FQGNSA. V was trimmed by 2 bases and J by 4 bases, leaving 12 bases between them. The CDR3 coding sequence is TGTGCCAGCAGCTTATCCCCCGGGCCTTACGAGCAGTACTTC. As protein: CASSLSPGPYEQYF.

The chain recombines TRBV2 with TRBJ2-7; D is perhaps TRBD2 (7 bases). V was pared by 6 bases and J by 6 bases, with 18 bases between. Germline V lookup: CDR1 SNHLY, CDR2 FYNNEI. The CDR3 is made up of 14 amino acids. CDR3 sequence: CASSRGAAWGEQYF. DNA for the CDR3: TGTGCCAGCAGCCGGGGGGCTGCGTGGGGCGAGCAGTACTTC.

CDR3 loop: CASSLVNQETQYF. Written as DNA, the CDR3 is TGTGCCAGCAGCTTGGTAAATCAAGAGACCCAGTACTTC. This chain uses TRBV5-5 with TRBJ2-5; D is uncertain. From germline, CDR1 is SGHKS and CDR2 YYEKEE (reference sequence). This CDR3 comprises 13 residues. V gave up 0 bases and J gave up 2 bases, with 5 bases separating them. The variable domain in full, completed from reference TRBV5-5 and TRBJ2-5, reads DAGVTQSPTHLIKTRGQQVTLRCSPISGHKSVSWYQQVLGQGPQFIFQYYEKEERGRGNFPDRFSARQFPNYSSELNVNALLLGDSALYLCASSLVNQETQYFGPGTRLLVL.

This clone was counted only a few times. The chain links TRBV11-1 to TRBJ2-7; 8 positions match TRBD1. Germline trimming cut 2 bases from V and 7 bases from J; bases unmatched to any gene: 4. Per the germline V gene, CDR1 is SGHAT and CDR2 is FQDESV (reference sequence). The CDR3 totals 13 residues. DNA of the CDR3: TGTGCCAGCAGCTTACAGGGGGCTGGAGAGCAGTACTTC. This sequence encodes CASSLQGAGEQYF.

The chain combines TRBV2 with TRBJ1-6, with TRBD1 matching 7 bases. The ends lost 6 bases at V and 5 bases at J; junction bases unmatched: 10. In germline, CDR1 is SNHLY, CDR2 FYNNEI. The CDR3 runs to 16 residues. CDR3 amino acids: CASRLGRQGDNSPLHF. DNA for the CDR3: TGTGCCAGCAGATTAGGCCGCCAGGGGGATAATTCACCCCTCCACTTT. Full variable domain (remainder filled in from reference TRBV2 and TRBJ1-6): EPEVTQTPSHQVTQMGQEVILRCVPISNHLYFYWYRQILGQKVEFLVSFYNNEISEKSEIFDDQFSVERPDGSNFTLKIRSTKLEDSAMYFCASRLGRQGDNSPLHFGNGTRLTVT.

The V gene is TRBV5-1, the J gene TRBJ2-5; 8 nucleotides line up with TRBD2. The V gene's germline CDR1 is SGHRS and CDR2 YFSETQ. Losses at the gene ends were 0 bases for V and 1 base for J; bases not matched to a gene: 5. The CDR3 covers 16 residues. The CDR3 region is CASSLGTSGFQETQYF. CDR3 coding DNA: TGCGCCAGCAGCTTGGGTACTAGCGGTTTCCAAGAGACCCAGTACTTC.

This clone was seen many times. Other DNA sequences in this specimen translate into the identical CDR3. The V and J genes are TRBV5-1 and TRBJ2-3, with TRBD2 identical over 11 bases. Trimming took 4 bases from V and 3 from J; bases not matched to a gene: 4. CDR3 length: 15 residues. Germline values: CDR1 SGHRS, CDR2 YFSETQ. This CDR3 is CASSLWTSGTDTQYF. Written as DNA, the CDR3 is TGCGCCAGCAGCCTCTGGACTAGCGGGACAGATACGCAGTATTTT.

The chain recombines TRBV9 with TRBJ1-4, with 8 bases identical to TRBD1. The CDR3 runs 15 residues. Germline CDR1 SGDLS, CDR2 YYNGEE. The trim removed 0 bases at V and 7 bases at J, leaving 5 bases unmatched. CDR3 coding DNA: TGTGCCAGCAGCGTAGCCAGGGGGCAGGGTGAAAAACTGTTTTTT. It translates to CASSVARGQGEKLFF.

The chain carries TRBV9 and TRBJ2-3; 8 nucleotides match TRBD2. Losses at the gene ends were 4 bases for V and 6 bases for J; bases not matched to a gene: 13. The V gene's germline CDR1 is SGDLS and CDR2 YYNGEE. This CDR3 has 16 amino acids. CDR3 residues: CASSPTGGRNMDTQYF. CDR3 nucleotides: TGTGCCAGCAGCCCGACTGGCGGGAGGAATATGGATACGCAGTATTTT.

This chain joins TRBV5-1 and TRBJ1-1; D is unclear. From germline, CDR1 is SGHRS and CDR2 YFSETQ. Trimming removed 6 bases from V and 1 base from J, with 10 bases in between. The CDR3 length is 13 residues. CDR3 loop: CASKATGNTEAFF. In DNA form, the CDR3 reads TGCGCCAGCAAGGCGACGGGGAACACTGAAGCTTTCTTT.

Written as DNA, the CDR3 is TGTGCCAGCAGTGTCCTACGGATGAACACTGAAGCTTTCTTT. Protein sequence: CASSVLRMNTEAFF. The chain employs TRBV28 and TRBJ1-1; no clear D. V was shortened by 5 bases and J by 0 bases, with 10 bases between the two germline ends. Germline V gene sequence: CDR1 MDHEN, CDR2 SYDVKM. This CDR3 has 14 amino acids.

The chain has TRBV6-1 and TRBJ2-5; the D gene is possibly TRBD1 (7 bases). The J call may be wrong; the DNA end is better matched by TRBJ2-7. Germline assignment: CDR1 MNHNS and CDR2 SASEGT. The CDR3 is 13 amino acids. CDR3 nucleotides: TGTGCCAGCAGTAGGCGGGACAGCTACGAGCAGTACTTC. Amino acid sequence: CASSRRDSYEQYF.

The V gene is TRBV6-5, the J gene TRBJ2-7; 11 nucleotides align to TRBD2. Germline-derived CDR1 and CDR2 are MNHEY and SVGAGI. The CDR3 sequence is 16 residues long. V shed 2 bases, J shed 2 bases, and the junction held 5 bases outside the gene matches. The CDR3 region is CASSYRLAGTTYEQYF. CDR3 nucleotide sequence: TGTGCCAGCAGTTACCGACTAGCGGGGACCACCTACGAGCAGTACTTC.